The clone carrying this T cell receptor beta chain was detected many times. The antigen is undetermined. This record belongs to a study of human T cells and chemical hapten exposure. Original data processing: A typical sample had roughly 91,000 TCRs, with roughly 20,000 to 690,600 overall. Each CDR3 protein is one row after TCRdb ran MiXCR on the RACE reads. The V and J calls, along with clone size, are taken from TCRdb and not from the paper's own processing. The repertoire holds roughly 34,000 distinct CDR3 sequences, with more than 6% as singletons. Notes on the study in general: Alopecia in the donors means their immune response may deviate from healthy people's.

Stated time point: patch test 1, 2 weeks after DPC sensitization. Treatment in this sample: therapeutic diphenylcyclopropenone sensitization with weekly scalp DPC. It was unfractionated whole blood from which total RNA was extracted. The sample was whole blood, taken in connection with sensitization to the hapten diphenylcyclopropenone (DPC). The receptor was derived from a woman in her twenties or thirties with alopecia areata. Some clones in this sample may be carry-over from other donors' samples.

The CDR3 nucleotides are TGTGCCAGCAGCCGACCGGGACGCTCCTACAATGAGCAGTTCTTC. Translating gives CASSRPGRSYNEQFF. This chain joins TRBV6-5 and TRBJ2-1, with D perhaps matching TRBD1 or TRBD2 (5 bases each). Germline lookup yields CDR1 MNHEY and CDR2 SVGAGI. Trimming stripped 6 bases from V and 0 bases from J, with 12 bases between. There are 15 residues in the CDR3.